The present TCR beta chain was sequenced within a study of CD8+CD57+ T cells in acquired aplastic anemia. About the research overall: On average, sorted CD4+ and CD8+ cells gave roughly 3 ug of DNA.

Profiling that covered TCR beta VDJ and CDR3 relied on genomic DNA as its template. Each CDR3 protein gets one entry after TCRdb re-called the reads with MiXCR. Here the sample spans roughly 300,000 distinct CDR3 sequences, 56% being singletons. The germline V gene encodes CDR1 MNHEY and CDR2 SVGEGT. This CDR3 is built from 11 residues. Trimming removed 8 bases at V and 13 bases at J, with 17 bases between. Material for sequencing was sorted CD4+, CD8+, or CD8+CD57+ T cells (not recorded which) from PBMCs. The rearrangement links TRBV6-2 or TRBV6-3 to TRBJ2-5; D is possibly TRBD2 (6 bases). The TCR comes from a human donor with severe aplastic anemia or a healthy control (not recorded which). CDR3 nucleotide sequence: TGTGCCAGCCGCGGGGTAGGGCCCGGGTACTTC. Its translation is CASRGVGPGYF.